This T cell receptor beta chain appears in the sequencing data of a study of shared clonotypes between healthy human individuals. CDR3 size: 15 residues. Trimming at V came to 5 bases and at J to 1 base, leaving 7 bases not matched to a gene. The germline CDR1 and CDR2 sequences are KGHSH and LQKENI. It was approximately 280 ng DNA, some 33,000 T cell genomes, that went into each replicate PCR of unsorted PBMC. The protocol was immunoSEQ multiplex PCR, while the TCRdb copy is restricted to in-frame clones and leaves out a portion. Of fewer than 650,000 clones listed, roughly four fifths are singletons.

The clonotype comes from a woman aged 40-49 years in good health. Some clones in this sample may be carry-over from other donors' samples. This chain uses TRBV18 with TRBJ2-5; TRBD1 aligns across 7 bases. Material: PBMCs. Written as DNA, the CDR3 is TGTGCCAGCTCATCGAGGACAGGCTCCCAAGAGACCCAGTACTTC. It yields the protein CASSSRTGSQETQYF.